The 10 T cell receptor beta chains listed next were all sequenced from one sample in a study of CD8+ T cells in alopecia areata. Extracted RNA was reverse transcribed into cDNA, the sequencing template. Sequenced by immunoSEQ multiplex PCR; TCRdb stores in-frame clones only, minus some. The sample lists around 5,900 clones; around 60% were seen once. Stated treatment: oral pan-JAK inhibitor, 5-10 mg twice daily. Alopecia areata patients provided lesional scalp punch biopsies and peripheral blood. Sequencing used skin, obtained at roughly week 30, from a patient treated with tofacitinib. The source is a human donor with alopecia areata.

This clone rates as large. The chain combines TRBV4-1 with TRBJ2-3; TRBD2 matches 9 bases. Germline CDR1 reads MGHRA; CDR2 reads YSYEKL. Trimming took 4 bases from V and 2 from J; bases not matched to a gene: 7. The CDR3 runs to 16 residues. CDR3 in amino acids: CASSPTAGGNTDTQYF. The CDR3 nucleotides are TGCGCCAGCAGCCCCACAGCGGGAGGTAACACAGATACGCAGTATTTT.

The CDR3 DNA reads as TGTGCCAGCAGCTTCGAACCCGTAACCCGGGACAGGACCTACGAGCAGTACTTC. It encodes CASSFEPVTRDRTYEQYF. The chain employs TRBV7-3 and TRBJ2-7; 8 bases match TRBD1. Germline V gives CDR1 SGHTA, CDR2 FQGTGA. Trimming took 3 bases from V and 2 from J; bases not matched to a gene: 15. This CDR3 spans 18 amino acids.

Turning to this clone: The junction differs from germline at one of its ends, possibly a read error. V gene TRBV6-1 combines with J gene TRBJ2-1; 7 nucleotides match TRBD2. This CDR3 contains 15 residues. Germline V CDR1 and CDR2: MNHNS, SASEGT. DNA of the CDR3: TGTGCCAGCAGTGACGCTAGCGGCTCCTACAGTGAGCAGTTCTTC. Residues: CASSDASGSYSEQFF.

The chain uses TRBV30 and TRBJ2-5, with TRBD1 identical over 7 bases. The J call may not be correct, given that the DNA end is closer to TRBJ2-7. The CDR3 totals 12 residues. From germline, CDR1 is GTSNPN and CDR2 SVGIG (reference sequence). The CDR3: CAWSSTGYEQYF. In DNA form, the CDR3 reads TGTGCCTGGAGTTCGACAGGGTACGAGCAGTACTTC.

This chain's CDR3 is CASSPSNYEQYF. Written as DNA, the CDR3 is TGTGCCAGCAGCCCGAGCAACTACGAGCAGTACTTC. V and J are TRBV6-1 and TRBJ2-7, with no clear D. The CDR3 length is 12 residues. Germline CDR1 and CDR2: MNHNS and SASEGT. V was clipped by 6 bases and J by 3 bases, with 9 bases between them.

The chain uses TRBV2 and TRBJ1-2, with D possibly being TRBD1 (5 bases). The CDR3 runs to 14 residues. Germline V gene lookup returns CDR1 SNHLY and CDR2 FYNNEI. Trimming pared 6 bases from V and 2 bases from J, leaving 13 bases between. The DNA of the CDR3 is TGTGCCAGCAGGGCCGGGACGGAAAACTATGGCTACACCTTC. It codes for CASRAGTENYGYTF.

This clone was seen a handful of times. The CDR3 loop is CASSARTGRTGELFF. The CDR3 DNA follows: TGTGCCAGCAGCGCGCGGACAGGGAGGACCGGGGAGCTGTTTTTT. The chain combines TRBV14 with TRBJ2-2, with 8 nucleotides matching TRBD1. The CDR3 has 15 residues. Germline V gene sequence: CDR1 SGHDN, CDR2 FVKESK. J gave up 5 bases and V 5 bases, and 7 bases lay outside the gene matches.

This clone was seen a single time. The V call is TRBV5-1, the J call TRBJ2-2; a possible D gene is TRBD2 (5 bases). The V end was cut by 3 bases, the J end by 0 bases, with 12 bases between. The germline V gene encodes CDR1 SGHRS and CDR2 YFSETQ. The CDR3 sequence is 16 residues long. DNA for the CDR3: TGCGCCAGCAGCTGGCCGGGGTCCTCGAACACCGGGGAGCTGTTTTTT. It encodes CASSWPGSSNTGELFF.

This clone occurred a few times. The V gene is TRBV5-1, the J gene TRBJ1-1, with D possibly matching TRBD1 (5 bases). Germline CDR1 and CDR2: SGHRS and YFSETQ. V lost 3 bases and J 0 bases, leaving 12 bases between the germline ends. The CDR3 has 15 amino acids. As DNA, the CDR3 is TGCGCCAGCAGCTCCGGGGGAGAAATGAACACTGAAGCTTTCTTT. Protein sequence: CASSSGGEMNTEAFF.

The chain has TRBV27 and TRBJ1-1, with 9 bases aligning to TRBD1. The V segment lost 1 base and the J segment 5 bases; nucleotides outside the gene matches: 5. CDR3 length: 15 amino acids. CDR1 MNHEY and CDR2 SMNVEV come from the germline V gene (reference sequence). CDR3 loop: CASSLFTGGVTEAFF. CDR3 coding DNA: TGTGCCAGCAGTTTATTCACAGGGGGCGTTACTGAAGCTTTCTTT.